What follows are 8 T cell receptor beta chains derived from one specimen sequenced in a study of shared T cell receptors in the human thymus. Clones were read by immunoSEQ multiplex PCR, and TCRdb kept only the in-frame ones, dropping some. The sample holds hundreds of thousands of clones, 70% to 90% seen once. These same data were also listed under a study on human thymus T cells.

Source material: thymocytes. These TCRs come from a boy under three years old with a congenital heart defect.

This sequence joins TRBV28 and TRBJ1-5; D is perhaps TRBD1 (5 bases). The CDR3 runs to 14 residues. V was trimmed by 5 bases and J by 2 bases, leaving 10 bases between them. Germline-derived CDR1 and CDR2 are MDHEN and SYDVKM. CDR3 DNA: TGTGCCAGCAGTCAAGGAGGGGGCAATCAGCCCCAGCATTTT. As protein: CASSQGGGNQPQHF.

The chain links TRBV28 to TRBJ1-5; 8 nucleotides align to TRBD1. V trimming: 6 bases; J trimming: 4 bases; junction bases outside the gene matches: 8. Germline V gene sequence: CDR1 MDHEN, CDR2 SYDVKM. There are 15 residues in the CDR3. CDR3 loop: CASRSDRGINQPQHF. The CDR3 DNA reads as TGTGCCAGCAGGTCTGACAGGGGAATTAATCAGCCCCAGCATTTT.

The genes are TRBV4-1 and TRBJ2-7, with a tentative D call TRBD1 (5 bases). The CDR3 spans 14 residues. Deletions cut 4 bases from V and 0 bases from J, with 10 bases between. In germline, CDR1 is MGHRA, CDR2 YSYEKL. CDR3 nucleotides: TGCGCCAGCAGCCTAAACAGGAACTCCTACGAGCAGTACTTC. Translating it yields CASSLNRNSYEQYF.

The chain uses TRBV28 and TRBJ2-1; 10 bases match TRBD2. Germline V gene lookup returns CDR1 MDHEN and CDR2 SYDVKM. The CDR3 has 16 amino acids. The V segment lost 2 bases and the J segment 8 bases; nucleotides outside the gene matches: 9. CDR3 sequence: CASSLGLAGVIHEQFF. The DNA of the CDR3 is TGTGCCAGCAGTTTAGGGCTAGCGGGGGTTATCCATGAGCAGTTCTTC.

This clone was recorded once. The V gene is TRBV7-2, the J gene TRBJ1-6; D unclear. Trimming shortened V by 1 base and J by 0 bases, and 7 bases separated the two germline ends. Germline V gene lookup returns CDR1 SGHTA and CDR2 FQGNSA. The CDR3 length is 16 residues. CDR3: CASSLGESSYNSPLHF. CDR3 in DNA: TGTGCCAGCAGCTTAGGGGAGAGCTCCTATAATTCACCCCTCCACTTT.

V gene TRBV20-1 combines with J gene TRBJ2-7, with D perhaps TRBD1 (5 bases). Trimming pared 6 bases from V and 5 bases from J, leaving 11 bases between. Germline V gene data show CDR1 as DFQATT and CDR2 as SNEGSKA (reference sequence). The CDR3 sequence is 11 residues long. CDR3 sequence (DNA): TGCAGTGCGCGGACACCGAACGAGCAGTACTTC. Translating gives CSARTPNEQYF.

The gene calls are TRBV19 and TRBJ2-7, with a weak D call TRBD2 (6 bases). The CDR3 covers 15 residues. Trimming removed 0 bases from V and 0 bases from J, with 9 bases in between. CDR1 is LNHDA, CDR2 SQIVND, per germline (reference sequence). Here the CDR3 DNA reads TGTGCCAGTAGTATAGATCTTAGCGGCTCCTACGAGCAGTACTTC. Translation gives CASSIDLSGSYEQYF. The whole variable domain, remainder taken from reference TRBV19 and TRBJ2-7, is DGGITQSPKYLFRKEGQNVTLSCEQNLNHDAMYWYRQDPGQGLRLIYYSQIVNDFQKGDIAEGYSVSREKKESFPLTVTSAQKNPTAFYLCASSIDLSGSYEQYFGPGTRLTVT.

The chain uses TRBV6-1 and TRBJ1-3; D perhaps matches TRBD1 (6 bases). The CDR3 loop spans 11 amino acids. The V gene lost 1 base and the J gene lost 14 bases, with 9 bases spanning the gap. CDR1 is MNHNS, CDR2 SASEGT, per germline. CDR3: CASSEGGQVYF. As DNA, the CDR3 is TGTGCCAGCAGTGAAGGGGGACAAGTATATTTT.